Listed below are T cell receptor beta chains from one sample, sequenced in a study of cytomegalovirus exposure and HLA in healthy donors. TCRdb keeps only in-frame clones here, not all; method: immunoSEQ multiplex PCR. The table lists 75,000 to 95,000 clones, approximately 84% of them singletons. Sequences were obtained from PBMCs. These receptors came from a man younger than 35 in good health and CMV-seronegative. Each CDR3 is given with its conserved first and last residue. The order of the fields is J gene, V gene, D gene, clone size, CDR3 DNA, CDR3 protein. The D gene is left open where the match is weak. Expanded clones get a size class; other rows say once, few or many, or leave the size out.

TRBJ2-1	TRBV9	NA	NA	TGTGCCAGCAGCGTAAGTGAAAGGAACTACGAGCAGTTCTTC	CASSVSERNYEQFF
TRBJ1-1	TRBV7-2	NA	NA	TGTGCCAGCAGCCGCGTTCAGGGAACTGAAGCTTTCTTT	CASSRVQGTEAFF
TRBJ2-7	TRBV7-9	NA	NA	TGTGCCAGCAGCCAGGACGGAGGGGTCTTCTACGAGCAGTACTTC	CASSQDGGVFYEQYF
TRBJ1-2	TRBV5-8	TRBD1	once	TGTGCCAGCAGCTCGGGACAGGGGATCCATGGCTACACCTTC	CASSSGQGIHGYTF
TRBJ2-7	TRBV2	TRBD2	NA	TGTGCCAGCCGGACTAGCGGTATCTACGAGCAGTACTTC	CASRTSGIYEQYF
TRBJ1-5	TRBV5-8	TRBD1	once	TGTGCCAGCAGCCCCGGGACAGGGATAGATCAGCCCCAGCATTTT	CASSPGTGIDQPQHF
TRBJ1-2	TRBV19	TRBD1	NA	TGTGCCAGTAGTTTCGGACAGGGATCTGGCTACACCTTC	CASSFGQGSGYTF
TRBJ2-2	TRBV5-1	NA	NA	TGCGCCAGCAGTTTAGGGGGAGCGAACACCGGGGAGCTGTTTTTT	CASSLGGANTGELFF
TRBJ2-6	TRBV7-2	NA	NA	TGTGCCAGCACGAGATTAGTGGCTGGGGCCAACGTCCTGACTTTC	CASTRLVAGANVLTF
TRBJ1-4	TRBV6-1	NA	NA	TGTGCCAGCAGTGAACTCACAGGGAGTGAAAAACTGTTTTTT	CASSELTGSEKLFF
TRBJ2-3	TRBV6-5	NA	few	TGTGCCAGCAGTAAAAGCAGGGGAAGCACAGATACGCAGTATTTT	CASSKSRGSTDTQYF
TRBJ2-1	TRBV5-4	TRBD2	NA	TGTGCCAGCAGACCCGGGACTAGTGCATCCCATGAGCAGTTCTTC	CASRPGTSASHEQFF
TRBJ1-1	TRBV7-8	NA	NA	TGTGCCAGCAGCTTAGGTCAGAACACTGAAGCTTTCTTT	CASSLGQNTEAFF
TRBJ2-1	TRBV6-6	NA	NA	TGTGCCAGCAGCCTCCGGGCCTACAATGAGCAGTTCTTC	CASSLRAYNEQFF
TRBJ2-3	TRBV10-1	TRBD2	NA	TGCGCCAGCAGTGAGTCGGCGGGAGGGCCGGCAGATACGCAGTATTTT	CASSESAGGPADTQYF
TRBJ2-2	TRBV5-1	NA	NA	TGCGCCAGCAGCTTGGATTGGGGGCTAGCGAACACCGGGGAGCTGTTTTTT	CASSLDWGLANTGELFF
TRBJ1-1	TRBV9	NA	NA	TGTGCCAGCAGCGTAGGAGGAGGGGCGTACACTGAAGCTTTCTTT	CASSVGGGAYTEAFF
TRBJ1-4	TRBV6-6	TRBD1	NA	TGTGCCAGCACGGGCAGGGGGCCTCTCGAGGGAGTGAAACTGTTTTTT	CASTGRGPLEGVKLFF
TRBJ2-3	TRBV6-4	TRBD2	few	TGTGCCAGCAGTTACTATGGACTAGCCACAGATACGCAGTATTTT	CASSYYGLATDTQYF
TRBJ1-1	TRBV30	NA	NA	TGTGCCTGGAGCCGGACAGTGGCCATGAACACTGAAGCTTTCTTT	CAWSRTVAMNTEAFF
TRBJ1-3	TRBV6-1	TRBD1	few	TGTGCCAGCAGTTTTTCCGGGACAGATGCAAACACCATATATTTT	CASSFSGTDANTIYF
TRBJ2-7	TRBV29-1	TRBD1	NA	TGCAGCGTTGGACAGGGGCCGGAGCAGTACTTC	CSVGQGPEQYF
TRBJ1-1	TRBV18	NA	NA	TGTGCCAGCTCACTGGGCCAGAAGAACACTGAAGCTTTCTTT	CASSLGQKNTEAFF
TRBJ2-1	TRBV15	TRBD2	NA	TGTGCCACCAGCAGACAACTAGCGGGAGTTTTAGTCTCCAAAAATGAGCAGTTCTTC	CATSRQLAGVLVSKNEQFF
TRBJ2-2	TRBV30	TRBD2	NA	TGTGCCTGGAATCTAGCGGGAGCCGGGGAGCTGTTTTTT	CAWNLAGAGELFF
TRBJ2-3	TRBV30	NA	NA	TGTGCCTGGAGTGGGCGGGCCCCCCCAGATACGCAGTATTTT	CAWSGRAPPDTQYF
TRBJ2-2	TRBV10-3	NA	few	TGTGCCATCAGTGAGGCGGGGAGCGGGGAGCTGTTTTTT	CAISEAGSGELFF
TRBJ2-1	TRBV27	TRBD2	few	TGTGCCAGCAGTGCGGGGGTAGGAGCGACTGAGCAGTTCTTC	CASSAGVGATEQFF
TRBJ2-5	TRBV28	TRBD2	NA	TGTGTCAGCGGCAGCGGGAGACAAGAGACCCAGTACTTC	CVSGSGRQETQYF
TRBJ2-1	TRBV6-1	TRBD2	NA	TGTGCCAGCAGTGGTAGGACTAGCGGGAGTCTTATTTCGGATGAGCAGTTCTTC	CASSGRTSGSLISDEQFF
TRBJ2-1	TRBV11-2	TRBD1	NA	TGTGCCAGCAGCGACCGGGACAGGGGGTTAAATGAGCAGTTCTTC	CASSDRDRGLNEQFF
TRBJ2-1	TRBV19	TRBD1	once	TGTGCCAGTAGTAAGACAGGGGGCTATAGTAGGAATGAGCAGTTCTTC	CASSKTGGYSRNEQFF
TRBJ1-2	TRBV19	NA	NA	TGTGCCAGTAGACTGGGGGCGGCCTATGGCTACACCTTC	CASRLGAAYGYTF
TRBJ2-2	TRBV7-2	TRBD2	NA	TGTGCCAGCAGCTTAGGACCAAGCGGGGGGAACACCGGGGAGCTGTTTTTT	CASSLGPSGGNTGELFF
TRBJ1-1	TRBV9	NA	NA	TGTGCCAGCAGCGTAGCAGTAAACACTGAAGCTTTCTTT	CASSVAVNTEAFF
TRBJ1-1	TRBV27	TRBD1	NA	TGTGCCAGCAGTCCCGGACAGGCCCAATTT	CASSPGQAQF
TRBJ2-2	TRBV7-9	TRBD1	NA	TGTGCCAGCAGCCCGCGACAGGGTTACGCCGGGGAGCTGTTTTTT	CASSPRQGYAGELFF
TRBJ2-5	TRBV29-1	TRBD1	once	TGCAGCGTTACTCGGACAGGTCTGGAGACCCAGTACTTC	CSVTRTGLETQYF
TRBJ2-1	TRBV14	NA	NA	TGTGCCAGCAGCCCACGAGAGCGGACCTCCTACAATGAGCAGTTCTTC	CASSPRERTSYNEQFF
TRBJ1-2	TRBV19	NA	NA	TGTGCCAGTAGTATAGCTCACAAGGGGAACTATGGCTACACCTTC	CASSIAHKGNYGYTF
TRBJ2-5	TRBV5-1	TRBD1	NA	TGCGCCAGCAGCACCGGACAGGGACGGGGTGAGACCCAGTACTTC	CASSTGQGRGETQYF
TRBJ1-1	TRBV28	NA	NA	TGTGCCAGCAGTTTCGAGGGAAACACTGAAGCTTTCTTT	CASSFEGNTEAFF
TRBJ1-2	TRBV29-1	NA	NA	TGCAGCGTCACAAACGCGGGCTCCACAACCTACTTTGGCTACACCTTC	CSVTNAGSTTYFGYTF
TRBJ1-1	TRBV5-4	NA	NA	TGTGCCAGCAGCTTGGTCGGGACTGTGAACACTGAAGCTTTCTTT	CASSLVGTVNTEAFF
TRBJ1-3	TRBV15	TRBD1	NA	TGTGCCACCAGCAGAGGGGGGGGACAGGGAGGCCAAAGGACCATATATTTT	CATSRGGGQGGQRTIYF
TRBJ1-1	TRBV10-1	TRBD1	NA	TGCGCCAGCAGTGAGTCCAGGACAGGGGGCCTGGAGACCACTGAAGCTTTCTTT	CASSESRTGGLETTEAFF
TRBJ1-3	TRBV7-9	TRBD1	NA	TGTGCCAGCAGTTGGGAGGTCCGGGACAGCTCTGGAAACACCATATATTTT	CASSWEVRDSSGNTIYF
TRBJ2-1	TRBV5-4	NA	once	TGTGCCAGCAGCCCTCCCCGCGGACCACAGGTTGAGCAGTTCTTC	CASSPPRGPQVEQFF
TRBJ1-2	TRBV25-1	NA	NA	TGTGCCAGCAGCGAGGTGGCCCATGGCTACACCTTC	CASSEVAHGYTF
TRBJ2-7	TRBV4-1	TRBD2	NA	TGCGCCAGCAGCCAAGTCGGGACTAGCGGGAGCTACGAGCAGTACTTC	CASSQVGTSGSYEQYF
TRBJ2-7	TRBV6-5	NA	few	TGTGCCAGCAGTTATGATGGAGGGCGTGTCGACGAGCAGTACTTC	CASSYDGGRVDEQYF
TRBJ2-7	TRBV13	TRBD2	NA	TGTGCCAGCAGCTTAGGCCTTAGGGGACTAATCTCCGACGAGCAGTACTTC	CASSLGLRGLISDEQYF
TRBJ2-7	TRBV27	NA	once	TGTGCCAGCAGTTTATATGGCAGGGAGGACGACGAGCAGTACTTC	CASSLYGREDDEQYF
TRBJ2-1	TRBV5-1	TRBD2	NA	TGCGCCAGCAGCTCCGGACTAGCGGGAGGGTTAAATGAGCAGTTCTTC	CASSSGLAGGLNEQFF
TRBJ2-7	TRBV6-1	NA	NA	TGTGCCAGCAGTGAAAGAGGGCCCTACGAGCAGTACTTC	CASSERGPYEQYF
TRBJ2-2	TRBV2	TRBD2	NA	TGTGCCAGCAGTGAGGTCTGGCGGGAGTCCGGGGAGCTGTTTTTT	CASSEVWRESGELFF
TRBJ2-7	TRBV14	NA	NA	TGTGCCAGCAGCCAGGTGGGGCCCTACGAGCAGTACTTC	CASSQVGPYEQYF
TRBJ2-5	TRBV13	TRBD2	NA	TGTGCCAGCAGCTCAAACATAGCGGGAGGCTGGGAGACCCAGTACTTC	CASSSNIAGGWETQYF
TRBJ2-7	TRBV6-4	TRBD1	NA	TGTGCCAGCAGTCGAATTCGGACAGGCCACTCCTACGAGCAGTACTTC	CASSRIRTGHSYEQYF